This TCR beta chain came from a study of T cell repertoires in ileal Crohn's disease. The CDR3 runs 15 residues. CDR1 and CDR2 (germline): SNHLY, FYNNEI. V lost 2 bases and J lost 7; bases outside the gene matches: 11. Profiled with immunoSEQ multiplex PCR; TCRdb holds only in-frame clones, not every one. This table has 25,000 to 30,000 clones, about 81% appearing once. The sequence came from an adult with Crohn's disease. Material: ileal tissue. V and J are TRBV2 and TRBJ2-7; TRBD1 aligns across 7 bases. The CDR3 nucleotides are TGTGCCAGCAGTGAAAGGGGGCATCTCGGACGGGAGCAGTACTTC. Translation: CASSERGHLGREQYF.